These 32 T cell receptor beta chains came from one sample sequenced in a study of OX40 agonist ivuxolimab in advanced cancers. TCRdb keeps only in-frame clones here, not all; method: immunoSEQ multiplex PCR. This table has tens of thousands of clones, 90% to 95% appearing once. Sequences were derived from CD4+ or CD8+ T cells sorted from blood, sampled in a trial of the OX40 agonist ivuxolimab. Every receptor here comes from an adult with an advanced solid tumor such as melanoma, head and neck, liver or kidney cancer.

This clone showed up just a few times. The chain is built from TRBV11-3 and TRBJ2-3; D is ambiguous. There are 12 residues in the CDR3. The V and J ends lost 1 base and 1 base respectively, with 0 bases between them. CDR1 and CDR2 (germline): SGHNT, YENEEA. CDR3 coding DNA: TGTGCCAGCAGCTTAGGCACAGATACGCAGTATTTT. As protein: CASSLGTDTQYF.

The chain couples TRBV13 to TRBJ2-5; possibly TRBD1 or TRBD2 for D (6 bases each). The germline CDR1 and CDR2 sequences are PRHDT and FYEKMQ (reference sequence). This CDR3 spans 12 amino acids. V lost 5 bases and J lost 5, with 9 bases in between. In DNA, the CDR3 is TGTGCCAGCAGCCAAGGGGGGGAGACCCAGTACTTC. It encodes CASSQGGETQYF.

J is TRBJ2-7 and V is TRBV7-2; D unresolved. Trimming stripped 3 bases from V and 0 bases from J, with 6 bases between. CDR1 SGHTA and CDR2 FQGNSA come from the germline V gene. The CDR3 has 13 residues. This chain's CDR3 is CASSFSLSYEQYF. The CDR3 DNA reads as TGTGCCAGCAGCTTCAGCCTCTCCTACGAGCAGTACTTC.

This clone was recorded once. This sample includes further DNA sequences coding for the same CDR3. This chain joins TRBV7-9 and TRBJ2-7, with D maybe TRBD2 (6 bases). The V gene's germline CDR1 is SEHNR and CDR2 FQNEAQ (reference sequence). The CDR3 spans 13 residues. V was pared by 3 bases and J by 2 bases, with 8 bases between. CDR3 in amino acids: CASSLGGPYEQYF. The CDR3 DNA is TGTGCCAGCAGCTTGGGGGGACCCTACGAGCAGTACTTC.

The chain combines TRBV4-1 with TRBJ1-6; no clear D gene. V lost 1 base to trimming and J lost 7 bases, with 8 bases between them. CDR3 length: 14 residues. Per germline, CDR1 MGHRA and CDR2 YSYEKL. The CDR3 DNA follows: TGCGCCAGCAGCCAAGGACATCGGAATTCACCCCTCCACTTT. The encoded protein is CASSQGHRNSPLHF.

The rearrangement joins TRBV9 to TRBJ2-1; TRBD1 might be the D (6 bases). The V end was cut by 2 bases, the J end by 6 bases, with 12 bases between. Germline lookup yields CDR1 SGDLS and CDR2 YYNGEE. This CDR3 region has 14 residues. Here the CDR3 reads CASSVGDTGNEQFF. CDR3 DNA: TGTGCCAGCAGCGTCGGGGACACCGGCAATGAGCAGTTCTTC.

CDR3 DNA: TGTGCCAGCAGCACAAGGGCAGCGATGAACACTGAAGCTTTCTTT. Translating gives CASSTRAAMNTEAFF. V and J are TRBV7-9 and TRBJ1-1; no clear D. The CDR3 spans 15 residues. Germline CDR1 reads SEHNR; CDR2 reads FQNEAQ (reference sequence). The V end lost 5 bases, the J end lost 0 bases, and 13 bases lay between the germline ends.

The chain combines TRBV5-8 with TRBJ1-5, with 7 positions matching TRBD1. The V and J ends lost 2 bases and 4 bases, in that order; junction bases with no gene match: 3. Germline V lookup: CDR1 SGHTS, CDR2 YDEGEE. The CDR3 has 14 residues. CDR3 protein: CASSFLQGNQPQHF. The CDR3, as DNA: TGTGCCAGCAGCTTTCTACAGGGGAATCAGCCCCAGCATTTT.

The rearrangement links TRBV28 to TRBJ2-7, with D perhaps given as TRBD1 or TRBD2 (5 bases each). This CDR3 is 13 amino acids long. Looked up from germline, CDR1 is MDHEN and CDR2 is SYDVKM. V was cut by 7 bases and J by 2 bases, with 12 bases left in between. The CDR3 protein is CASKGAGTYEQYF. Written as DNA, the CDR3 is TGTGCCAGCAAAGGGGCGGGCACCTACGAGCAGTACTTC.

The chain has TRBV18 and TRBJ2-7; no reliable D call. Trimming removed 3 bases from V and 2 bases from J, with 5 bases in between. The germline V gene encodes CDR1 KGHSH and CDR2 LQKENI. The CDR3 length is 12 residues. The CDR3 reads CASSPGTYEQYF. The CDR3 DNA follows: TGTGCCAGCTCACCGGGGACCTACGAGCAGTACTTC.

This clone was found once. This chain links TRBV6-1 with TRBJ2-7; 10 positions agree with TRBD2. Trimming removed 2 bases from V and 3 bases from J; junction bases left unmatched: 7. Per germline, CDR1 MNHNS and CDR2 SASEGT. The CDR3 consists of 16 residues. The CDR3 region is CASSEPAGGPFYEQYF. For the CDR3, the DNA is TGTGCCAGCAGTGAACCAGCGGGAGGGCCCTTCTACGAGCAGTACTTC.

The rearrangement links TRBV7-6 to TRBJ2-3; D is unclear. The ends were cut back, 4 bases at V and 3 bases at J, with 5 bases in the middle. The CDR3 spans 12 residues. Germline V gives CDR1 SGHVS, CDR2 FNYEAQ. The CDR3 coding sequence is TGTGCCAGCAGCTCCCTGACAGATACGCAGTATTTT. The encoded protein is CASSSLTDTQYF.

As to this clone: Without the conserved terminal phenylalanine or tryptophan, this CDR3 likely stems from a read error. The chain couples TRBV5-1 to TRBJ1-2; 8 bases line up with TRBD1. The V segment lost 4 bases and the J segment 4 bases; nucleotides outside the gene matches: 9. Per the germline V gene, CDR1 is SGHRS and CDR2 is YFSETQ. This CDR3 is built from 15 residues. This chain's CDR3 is CASSPGQDARYGYTL. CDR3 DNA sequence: TGCGCCAGCAGCCCGGGACAGGACGCGCGCTATGGCTACACCCTC.

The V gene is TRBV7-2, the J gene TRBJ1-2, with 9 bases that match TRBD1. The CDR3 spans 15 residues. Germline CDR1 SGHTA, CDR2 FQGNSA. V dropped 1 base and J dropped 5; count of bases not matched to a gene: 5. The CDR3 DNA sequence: TGTGCCAGCAGCTTAGGCCGGACAGGGGCGTATGGCTACACCTTC. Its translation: CASSLGRTGAYGYTF.

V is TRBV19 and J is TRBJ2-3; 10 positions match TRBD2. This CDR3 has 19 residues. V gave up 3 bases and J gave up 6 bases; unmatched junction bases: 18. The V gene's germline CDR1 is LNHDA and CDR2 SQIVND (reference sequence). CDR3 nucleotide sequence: TGTGCCAGTAGTATGGTCCCCAGGCTAGCGGGAGAAATGGGGGATACGCAGTATTTT. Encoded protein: CASSMVPRLAGEMGDTQYF.

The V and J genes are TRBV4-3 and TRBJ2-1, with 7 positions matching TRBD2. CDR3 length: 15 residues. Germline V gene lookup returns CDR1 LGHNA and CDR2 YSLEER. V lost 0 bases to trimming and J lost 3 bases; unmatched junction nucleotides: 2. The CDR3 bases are TGCGCCAGCAGCCAAGATGGGGGGGTCTACAATGAGCAGTTCTTC. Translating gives CASSQDGGVYNEQFF.

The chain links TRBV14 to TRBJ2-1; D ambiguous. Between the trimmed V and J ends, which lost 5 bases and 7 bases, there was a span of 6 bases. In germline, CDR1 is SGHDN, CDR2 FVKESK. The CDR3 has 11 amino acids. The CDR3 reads CASSAFNEQFF. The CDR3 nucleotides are TGTGCCAGCAGCGCCTTTAATGAGCAGTTCTTC.

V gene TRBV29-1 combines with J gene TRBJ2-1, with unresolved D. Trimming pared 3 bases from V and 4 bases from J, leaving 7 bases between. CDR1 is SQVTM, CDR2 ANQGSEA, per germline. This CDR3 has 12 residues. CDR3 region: CSVEGTYNEQFF. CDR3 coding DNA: TGCAGCGTTGAGGGTACGTACAATGAGCAGTTCTTC.

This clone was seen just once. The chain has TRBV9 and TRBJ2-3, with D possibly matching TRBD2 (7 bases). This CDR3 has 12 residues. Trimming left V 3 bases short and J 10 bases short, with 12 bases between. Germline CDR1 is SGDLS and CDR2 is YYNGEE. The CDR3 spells CASSGGGGPQYF. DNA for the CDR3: TGTGCCAGCAGCGGTGGGGGGGGCCCGCAGTATTTT.

CDR3 sequence: CASSQDWSGSPGELFF. DNA of the CDR3: TGCGCCAGCAGCCAAGATTGGAGCGGGAGCCCCGGGGAGCTGTTTTTT. The chain joins TRBV4-1 to TRBJ2-2, with 8 bases aligning to TRBD2. Per germline, CDR1 MGHRA and CDR2 YSYEKL. The J segment lost 6 bases and the V segment lost 0 bases, leaving 6 bases of the junction unmatched. This CDR3 comprises 16 residues.

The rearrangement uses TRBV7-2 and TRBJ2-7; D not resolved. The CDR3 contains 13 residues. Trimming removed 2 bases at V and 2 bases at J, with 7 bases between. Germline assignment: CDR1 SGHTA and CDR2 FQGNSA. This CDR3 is CASSLRAAYEQYF. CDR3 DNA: TGTGCCAGCAGCTTACGGGCGGCCTACGAGCAGTACTTC.

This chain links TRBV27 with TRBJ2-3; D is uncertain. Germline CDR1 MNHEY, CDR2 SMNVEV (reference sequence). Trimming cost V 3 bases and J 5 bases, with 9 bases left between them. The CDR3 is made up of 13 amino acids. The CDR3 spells CASSFYNGDTQYF. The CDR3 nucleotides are TGTGCCAGCAGTTTCTATAACGGAGATACGCAGTATTTT.

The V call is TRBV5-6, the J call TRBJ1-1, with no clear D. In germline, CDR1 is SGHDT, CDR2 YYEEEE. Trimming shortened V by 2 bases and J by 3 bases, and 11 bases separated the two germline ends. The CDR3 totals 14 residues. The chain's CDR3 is CASSLDPMDTEAFF. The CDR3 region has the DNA TGTGCCAGCAGCTTAGACCCGATGGACACTGAAGCTTTCTTT.

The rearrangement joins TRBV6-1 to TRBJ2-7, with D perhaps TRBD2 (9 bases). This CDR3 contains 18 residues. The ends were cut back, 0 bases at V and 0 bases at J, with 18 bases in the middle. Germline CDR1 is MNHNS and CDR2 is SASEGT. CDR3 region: CASSEARGLAGYSYEQYF. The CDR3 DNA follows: TGTGCCAGCAGTGAAGCCAGGGGGCTAGCGGGATACTCCTACGAGCAGTACTTC.

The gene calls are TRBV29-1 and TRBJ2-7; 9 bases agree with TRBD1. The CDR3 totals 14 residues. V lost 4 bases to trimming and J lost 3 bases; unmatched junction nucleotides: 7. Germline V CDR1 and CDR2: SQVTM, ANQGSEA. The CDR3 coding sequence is TGCAGCGTTGTTTGGACAGGGGTCATCTACGAGCAGTACTTC. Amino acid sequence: CSVVWTGVIYEQYF.

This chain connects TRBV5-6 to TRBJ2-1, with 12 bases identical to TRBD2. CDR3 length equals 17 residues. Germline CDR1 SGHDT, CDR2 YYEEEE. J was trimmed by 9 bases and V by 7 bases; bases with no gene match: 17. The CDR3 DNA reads TGTGCCAGCGGGAATCTAGCGGGAGGGCTCTTTTTGGTTGAGCAGTTCTTC. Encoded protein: CASGNLAGGLFLVEQFF.

CDR3 region: CASSEILGPRGYTDTQYF. The CDR3 region has the DNA TGTGCCAGCAGCGAGATACTAGGGCCGAGGGGATACACAGATACGCAGTATTTT. The chain carries TRBV7-2 and TRBJ2-3; the D call may be TRBD1 or TRBD2 (5 bases each). V lost 5 bases and J lost 2, with 23 bases in between. This CDR3 has 18 amino acids. In germline, CDR1 is SGHTA, CDR2 FQGNSA. The whole variable domain, filled in from reference TRBV7-2 and TRBJ2-3, reads GAGVSQSPSNKVTEKGKDVELRCDPISGHTALYWYRQSLGQGLEFLIYFQGNSAPDKSGLPSDRFSAERTGGSVSTLTIQRTQQEDSAVYLCASSEILGPRGYTDTQYFGPGTRLTVL.

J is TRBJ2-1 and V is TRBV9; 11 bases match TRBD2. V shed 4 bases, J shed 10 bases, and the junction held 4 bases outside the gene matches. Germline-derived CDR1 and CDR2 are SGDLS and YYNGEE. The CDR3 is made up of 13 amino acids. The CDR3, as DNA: TGTGCCAGCAGCTTTGGGACTAGCGGAGAGCAGTTCTTC. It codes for CASSFGTSGEQFF.

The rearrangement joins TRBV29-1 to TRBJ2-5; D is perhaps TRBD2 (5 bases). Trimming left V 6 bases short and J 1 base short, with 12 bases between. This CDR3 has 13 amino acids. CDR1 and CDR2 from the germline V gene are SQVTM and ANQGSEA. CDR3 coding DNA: TGCAGCGTCGGACTCCTAGGCCAAGAGACCCAGTACTTC. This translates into CSVGLLGQETQYF.

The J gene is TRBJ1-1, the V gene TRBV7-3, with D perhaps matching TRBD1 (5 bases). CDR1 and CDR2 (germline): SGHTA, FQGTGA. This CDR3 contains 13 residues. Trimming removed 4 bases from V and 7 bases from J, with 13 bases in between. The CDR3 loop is CASSSGHGLEAFF. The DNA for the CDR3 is TGTGCCAGCAGCTCCGGACACGGTCTTGAAGCTTTCTTT.

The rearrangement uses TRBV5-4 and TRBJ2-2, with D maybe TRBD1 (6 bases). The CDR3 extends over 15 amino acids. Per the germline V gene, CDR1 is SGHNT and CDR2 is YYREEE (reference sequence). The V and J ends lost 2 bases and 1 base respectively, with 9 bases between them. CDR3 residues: CASSFQGRNTGELFF. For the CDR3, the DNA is TGTGCCAGCAGCTTCCAGGGGCGGAACACCGGGGAGCTGTTTTTT.

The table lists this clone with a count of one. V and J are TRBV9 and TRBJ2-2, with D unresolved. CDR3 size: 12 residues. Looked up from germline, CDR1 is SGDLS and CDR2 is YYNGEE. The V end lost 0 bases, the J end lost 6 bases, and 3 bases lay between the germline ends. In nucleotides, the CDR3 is TGTGCCAGCAGCGTAGGGCCCGGGGAGCTGTTTTTT. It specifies CASSVGPGELFF.